This T cell receptor (beta chain) appears in the sequencing data of a study of blood T cell repertoires in COVID-19. Overall study: The cDNA or gDNA used as material had been derived from T cells, B-cell-depleted T cells, or PBMCs.

In the source study's methods: Reference gene primer amplification yielded estimated nucleated cell counts. The method was immunoSEQ multiplex PCR; TCRdb's version includes in-frame clones alone and lacks a portion of them. V and J calls and clone size come straight from that table; D and trimming were deduced from the DNA. The repertoire holds some 200,000 clones, with just over 85% as singletons. CDR1 LNHDA and CDR2 SQIVND come from the germline V gene (reference sequence). With 4 bases clipped from V and 5 bases from J, the junction kept 5 bases outside the gene matches. This CDR3 is built from 15 residues.

The V and J genes are TRBV19 and TRBJ1-6, with 7 positions matching TRBD1. This sequence originates from an elderly man with acute or convalescent COVID-19. The sample consisted of peripheral blood. CDR3 sequence reads: CASSRTGENNSPLHF. For the CDR3, the DNA is TGTGCCAGTAGTAGGACAGGCGAGAATAATTCACCCCTCCACTTT.